This TCR beta chain was identified during a study of blood T cell repertoires in COVID-19. About the research overall: Sites across the United States, Italy and Spain contributed samples from acute and convalescent COVID-19. PBMCs, B-cell-depleted T cells, or T cells were the source of the cDNA or gDNA that made up the material.

In the study's own analysis: Estimation of nucleated cell counts was performed using reference gene primer amplification. Produced via immunoSEQ multiplex PCR; TCRdb's table is partial and in-frame only. V and J calls and clone size are copied from that table; D and trimming were computed from the DNA. The sample shows 400,000 to 500,000 clones, 70% to 90% of them seen only once. V lost 2 bases, J lost 1 base, and 11 bases lay in between. The CDR3 totals 15 residues. Germline lookup yields CDR1 MGHRA and CDR2 YSYEKL. The sequenced sample was peripheral blood. The clonotype comes from a woman in her twenties or thirties with active or convalescent COVID-19. The chain joins TRBV4-1 to TRBJ1-1; D possibly corresponds to TRBD1 (5 bases). For the CDR3, the DNA is TGCGCCAGCAGCCAATCACGGAGGGGGAACACTGAAGCTTTCTTT. Translating it yields CASSQSRRGNTEAFF.